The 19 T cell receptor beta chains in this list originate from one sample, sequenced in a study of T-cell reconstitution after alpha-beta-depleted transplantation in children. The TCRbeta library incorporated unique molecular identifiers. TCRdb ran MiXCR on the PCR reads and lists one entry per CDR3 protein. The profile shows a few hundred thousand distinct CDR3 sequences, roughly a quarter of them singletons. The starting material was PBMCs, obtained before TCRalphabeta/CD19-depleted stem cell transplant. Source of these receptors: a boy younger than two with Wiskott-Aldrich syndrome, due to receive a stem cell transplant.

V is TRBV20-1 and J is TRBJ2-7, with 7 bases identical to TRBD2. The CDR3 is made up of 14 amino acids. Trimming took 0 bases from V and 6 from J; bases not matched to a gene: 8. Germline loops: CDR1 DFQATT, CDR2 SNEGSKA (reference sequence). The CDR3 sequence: CSARDTSGKGEQYF. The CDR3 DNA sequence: TGCAGTGCTAGAGACACGAGCGGGAAAGGCGAGCAGTACTTC.

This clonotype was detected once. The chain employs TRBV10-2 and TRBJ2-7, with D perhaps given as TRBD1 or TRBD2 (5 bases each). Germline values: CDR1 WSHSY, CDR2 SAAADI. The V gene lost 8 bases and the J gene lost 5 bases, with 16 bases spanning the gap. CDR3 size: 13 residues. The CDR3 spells CASGRDPIHEQYF. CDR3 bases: TGCGCCAGCGGAAGGGACCCCATCCACGAGCAGTACTTC.

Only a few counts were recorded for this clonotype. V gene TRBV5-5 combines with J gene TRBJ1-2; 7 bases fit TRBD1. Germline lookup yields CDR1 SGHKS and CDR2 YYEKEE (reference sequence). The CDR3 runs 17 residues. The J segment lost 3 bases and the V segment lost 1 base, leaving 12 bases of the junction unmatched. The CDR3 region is CASSLLSPRGLDYGYTF. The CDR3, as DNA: TGTGCCAGCAGCTTGCTGAGCCCTAGGGGGCTTGACTATGGCTACACCTTC. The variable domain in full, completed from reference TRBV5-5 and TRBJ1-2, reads DAGVTQSPTHLIKTRGQQVTLRCSPISGHKSVSWYQQVLGQGPQFIFQYYEKEERGRGNFPDRFSARQFPNYSSELNVNALLLGDSALYLCASSLLSPRGLDYGYTFGSGTRLTVV.

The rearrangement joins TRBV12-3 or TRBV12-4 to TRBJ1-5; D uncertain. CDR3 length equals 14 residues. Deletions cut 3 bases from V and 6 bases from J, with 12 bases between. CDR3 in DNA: TGTGCCAGCAGTTTCCCCGGGGTGGGTCAGCCCCAGCATTTT. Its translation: CASSFPGVGQPQHF.

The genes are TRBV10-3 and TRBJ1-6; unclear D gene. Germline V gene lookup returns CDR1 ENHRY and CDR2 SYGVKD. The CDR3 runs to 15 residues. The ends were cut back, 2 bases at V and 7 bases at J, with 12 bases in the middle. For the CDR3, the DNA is TGTGCCATCAGTGAGCTGGGCAGAACGAATTCACCCCTCCACTTT. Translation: CAISELGRTNSPLHF.

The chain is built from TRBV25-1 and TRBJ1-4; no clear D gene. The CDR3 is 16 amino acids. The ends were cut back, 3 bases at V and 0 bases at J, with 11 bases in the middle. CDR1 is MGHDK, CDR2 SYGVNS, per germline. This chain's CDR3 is CASSEVGTTTNEKLFF. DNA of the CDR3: TGTGCCAGCAGTGAGGTGGGAACAACAACTAATGAAAAACTGTTTTTT.

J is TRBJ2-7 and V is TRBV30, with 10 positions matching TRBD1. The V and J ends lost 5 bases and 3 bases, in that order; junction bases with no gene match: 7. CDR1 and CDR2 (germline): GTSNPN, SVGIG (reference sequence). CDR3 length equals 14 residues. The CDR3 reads CAWEPGTGVYEQYF. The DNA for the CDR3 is TGTGCCTGGGAACCCGGGACAGGGGTCTACGAGCAGTACTTC.

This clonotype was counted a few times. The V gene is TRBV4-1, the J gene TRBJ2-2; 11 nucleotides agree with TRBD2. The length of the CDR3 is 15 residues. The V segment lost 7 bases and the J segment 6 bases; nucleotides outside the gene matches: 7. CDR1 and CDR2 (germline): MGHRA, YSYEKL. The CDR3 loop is CASTSGLAGPGELFF. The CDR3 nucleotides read TGCGCCAGCACCTCCGGACTAGCGGGTCCCGGGGAGCTGTTTTTT.

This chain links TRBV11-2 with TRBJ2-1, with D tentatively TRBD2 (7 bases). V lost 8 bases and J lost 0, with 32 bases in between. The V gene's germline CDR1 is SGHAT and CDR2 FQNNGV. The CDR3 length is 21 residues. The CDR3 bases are TGTGCCAGCCGATCTAAGGGGGGGGTCTCTAGTCTAGCGGCCTCCTACAATGAGCAGTTCTTC. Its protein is CASRSKGGVSSLAASYNEQFF.

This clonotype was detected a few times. CDR3 residues: CSARRAGVANEQFF. The CDR3 DNA reads TGCAGTGCTAGGCGGGCGGGAGTTGCCAATGAGCAGTTCTTC. The rearrangement uses TRBV20-1 and TRBJ2-1; 7 bases are shared with TRBD2. The CDR3 runs 14 residues. Germline V gene lookup returns CDR1 DFQATT and CDR2 SNEGSKA (reference sequence). V shed 3 bases, J shed 6 bases, and the junction held 8 bases outside the gene matches.

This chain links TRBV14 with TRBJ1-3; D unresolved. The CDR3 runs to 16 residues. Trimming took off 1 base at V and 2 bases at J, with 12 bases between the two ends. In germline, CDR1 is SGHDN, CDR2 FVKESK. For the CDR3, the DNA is TGTGCCAGCAGCCAAGGTCTGTTCGGGCCTGGAAACACCATATATTTT. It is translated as CASSQGLFGPGNTIYF.

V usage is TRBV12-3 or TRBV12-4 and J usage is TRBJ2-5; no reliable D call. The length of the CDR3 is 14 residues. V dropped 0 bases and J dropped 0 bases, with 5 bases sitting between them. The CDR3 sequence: CASSLAGYQETQYF. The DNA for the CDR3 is TGTGCCAGCAGTTTAGCGGGATACCAAGAGACCCAGTACTTC.

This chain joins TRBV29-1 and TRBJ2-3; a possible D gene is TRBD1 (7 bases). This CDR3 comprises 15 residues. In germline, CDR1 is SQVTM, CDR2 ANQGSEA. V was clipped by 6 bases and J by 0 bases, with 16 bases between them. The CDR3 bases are TGCAGCGTGGGAGGACAGGCGGGTAGCACAGATACGCAGTATTTT. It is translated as CSVGGQAGSTDTQYF.

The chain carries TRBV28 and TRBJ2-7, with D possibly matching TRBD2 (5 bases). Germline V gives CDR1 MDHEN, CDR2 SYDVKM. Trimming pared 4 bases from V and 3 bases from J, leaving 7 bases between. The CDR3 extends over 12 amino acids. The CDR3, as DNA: TGTGCCAGCAGTTGGACTTTCTACGAGCAGTACTTC. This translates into CASSWTFYEQYF.

CDR3 DNA: TGTGCCACAAGACAGGACCGCTACGAGCAGTACTTC. Protein product: CATRQDRYEQYF. This chain joins TRBV24-1 and TRBJ2-7; possibly TRBD1 for D (6 bases). This CDR3 has 12 residues. The germline V gene has CDR1 KGHDR and CDR2 SFDVKD. V shed 10 bases and J shed 3 bases, with 12 bases lying between them.

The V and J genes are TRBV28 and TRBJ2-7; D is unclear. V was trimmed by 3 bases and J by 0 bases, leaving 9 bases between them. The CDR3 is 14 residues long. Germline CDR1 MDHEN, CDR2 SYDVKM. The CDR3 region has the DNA TGTGCCAGCAGTTTGTCGGTCGTCTCCTACGAGCAGTACTTC. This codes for CASSLSVVSYEQYF. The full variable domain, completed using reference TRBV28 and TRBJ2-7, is DVKVTQSSRYLVKRTGEKVFLECVQDMDHENMFWYRQDPGLGLRLIYFSYDVKMKEKGDIPEGYSVSREKKERFSLILESASTNQTSMYLCASSLSVVSYEQYFGPGTRLTVT.

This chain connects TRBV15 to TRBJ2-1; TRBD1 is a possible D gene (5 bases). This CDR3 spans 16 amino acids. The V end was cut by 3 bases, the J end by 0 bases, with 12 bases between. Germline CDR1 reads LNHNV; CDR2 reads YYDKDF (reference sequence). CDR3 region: CATSSSRAASYNEQFF. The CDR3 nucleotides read TGTGCCACCAGCAGCTCCAGGGCGGCCTCCTACAATGAGCAGTTCTTC.

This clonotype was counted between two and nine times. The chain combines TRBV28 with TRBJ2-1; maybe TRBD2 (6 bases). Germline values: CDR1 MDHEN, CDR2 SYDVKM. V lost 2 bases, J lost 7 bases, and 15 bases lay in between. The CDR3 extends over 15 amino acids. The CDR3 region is CASSLGLPGTNEQFF. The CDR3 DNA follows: TGTGCCAGCAGTTTAGGACTACCTGGGACTAATGAGCAGTTCTTC.

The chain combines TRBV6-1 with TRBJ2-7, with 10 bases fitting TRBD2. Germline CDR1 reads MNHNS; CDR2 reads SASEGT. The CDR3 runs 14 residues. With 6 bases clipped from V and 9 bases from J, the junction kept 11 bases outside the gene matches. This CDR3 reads CASSRTGTSARQYF. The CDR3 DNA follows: TGTGCCAGCAGCAGAACCGGGACTAGCGCCCGGCAGTACTTC.